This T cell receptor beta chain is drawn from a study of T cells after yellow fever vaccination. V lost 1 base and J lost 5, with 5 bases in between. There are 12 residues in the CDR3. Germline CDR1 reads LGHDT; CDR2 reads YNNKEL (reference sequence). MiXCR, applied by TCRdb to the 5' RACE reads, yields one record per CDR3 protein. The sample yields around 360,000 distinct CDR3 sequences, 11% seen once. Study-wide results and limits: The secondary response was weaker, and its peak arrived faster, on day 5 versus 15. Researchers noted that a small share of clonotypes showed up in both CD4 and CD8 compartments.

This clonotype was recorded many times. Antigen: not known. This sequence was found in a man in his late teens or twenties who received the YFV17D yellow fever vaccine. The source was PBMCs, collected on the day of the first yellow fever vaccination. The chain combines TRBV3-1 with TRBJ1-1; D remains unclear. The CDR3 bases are TGTGCCAGCAGCCAAGGAGAGACTGAAGCTTTCTTT. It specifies CASSQGETEAFF.